This T cell receptor beta chain emerged from a study of tissue T cells after allogeneic stem cell transplantation. As for the study in general: Viable blood and marrow gave sorted CD3+ T cells if numbers allowed.

Study observations and caveats: Some tissue clones might be persisting host cells; their alloreactivity or antigen specificity was not determined. In patients and mice, blood and spleen missed much of tissue repertoire.

Produced via immunoSEQ multiplex PCR; TCRdb's table is partial and in-frame only. This table holds 35,000 to 50,000 clones, roughly 92% found once. Concerning this clone: Its specificity is not known.

Germline V CDR1 and CDR2: SGHNT, YYREEE (reference sequence). V lost 0 bases to trimming and J lost 7 bases; unmatched junction nucleotides: 3. The CDR3 has 16 amino acids. The TCR was taken from a woman aged 35 to 70 who later had graft-versus-host disease after an allogeneic stem cell transplant. The input for sequencing was blood, taken before transplantation. This sequence joins TRBV5-4 and TRBJ2-1, with 14 bases that match TRBD2. CDR3 region: CASSLGTSGRRNEQFF. The CDR3 bases are TGTGCCAGCAGCTTGGGGACTAGCGGGAGGCGAAATGAGCAGTTCTTC.